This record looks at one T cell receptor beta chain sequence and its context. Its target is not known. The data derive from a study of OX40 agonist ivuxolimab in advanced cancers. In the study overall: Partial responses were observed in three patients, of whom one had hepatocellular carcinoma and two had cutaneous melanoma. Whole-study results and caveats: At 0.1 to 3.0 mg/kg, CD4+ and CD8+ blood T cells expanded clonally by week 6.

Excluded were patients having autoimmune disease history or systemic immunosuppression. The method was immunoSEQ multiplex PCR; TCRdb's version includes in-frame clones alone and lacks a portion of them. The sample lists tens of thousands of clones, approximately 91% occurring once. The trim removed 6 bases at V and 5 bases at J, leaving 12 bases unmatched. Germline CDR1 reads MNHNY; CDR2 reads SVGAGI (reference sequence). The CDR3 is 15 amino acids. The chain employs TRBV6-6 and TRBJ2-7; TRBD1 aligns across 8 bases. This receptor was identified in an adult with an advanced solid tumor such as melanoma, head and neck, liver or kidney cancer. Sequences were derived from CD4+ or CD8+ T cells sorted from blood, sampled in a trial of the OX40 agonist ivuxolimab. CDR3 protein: CASSFDRGAIHEQYF. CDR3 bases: TGTGCCAGCAGCTTCGACAGGGGCGCTATCCACGAGCAGTACTTC.